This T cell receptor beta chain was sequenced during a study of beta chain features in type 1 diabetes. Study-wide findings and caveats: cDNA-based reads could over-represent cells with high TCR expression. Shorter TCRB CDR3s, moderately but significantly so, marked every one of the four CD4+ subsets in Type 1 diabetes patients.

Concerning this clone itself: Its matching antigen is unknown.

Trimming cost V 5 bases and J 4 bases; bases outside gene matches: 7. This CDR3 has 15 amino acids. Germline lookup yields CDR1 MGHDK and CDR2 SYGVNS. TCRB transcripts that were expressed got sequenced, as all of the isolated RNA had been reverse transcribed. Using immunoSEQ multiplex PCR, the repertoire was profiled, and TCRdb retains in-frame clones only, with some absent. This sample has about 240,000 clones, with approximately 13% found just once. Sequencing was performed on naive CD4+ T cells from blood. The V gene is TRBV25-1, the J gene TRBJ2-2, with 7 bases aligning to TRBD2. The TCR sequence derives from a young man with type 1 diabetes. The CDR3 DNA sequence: TGTGCCAGCAGTAGCCAGCGGGGATCCACCGGGGAGCTGTTTTTT. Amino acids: CASSSQRGSTGELFF.